The 29 T cell receptor beta chains given below trace back to one sample, sequenced in a study of neurological immune-mediated disorders. TCRdb reanalysed the 5' RACE reads using MiXCR and keeps one entry per CDR3 protein. The table records about 24,000 distinct CDR3 sequences, roughly 12% of them present only once. Sequenced sample: PBMCs. Receptors originate from a middle-aged woman with HTLV-1-associated myelopathy (HAM/TSP).

This clonotype was seen repeatedly, ten times or more. V is TRBV20-1 and J is TRBJ2-3; D uncertain. Trimming removed 3 bases at V and 2 bases at J, with 0 bases between. The V gene's germline CDR1 is DFQATT and CDR2 SNEGSKA (reference sequence). The CDR3 covers 10 residues. CDR3 loop: CSASTDTQYF. CDR3 DNA: TGCAGTGCTAGCACAGATACGCAGTATTTT.

Concerning this clonotype itself: A junction end diverges from the germline sequence, so it may reflect a read error. The chain is built from TRBV5-1 and TRBJ2-5, with 7 nucleotides matching TRBD2. Germline CDR1 is SGHRS and CDR2 is YFSETQ. The CDR3 consists of 15 residues. The CDR3 nucleotides read TGCGCCAGCAGCTCTGGGATGCGCAGCGGGGAGACCCGGTACTTC. Amino acid sequence: CASSSGMRSGETRYF. Full variable domain (outside the CDR3, taken from reference TRBV5-1 and TRBJ2-5): KAGVTQTPRYLIKTRGQQVTLSCSPISGHRSVSWYQQTPGQGLQFLFEYFSETQRNKGNFPGRFSGRQFSNSRSEMNVSTLELGDSALYLCASSSGMRSGETRYFGPGTRLLVL.

This clonotype came up many times. The gene calls are TRBV5-1 and TRBJ1-3; D gene unclear. Germline CDR1 and CDR2: SGHRS and YFSETQ. This CDR3 is built from 14 residues. Trimming shortened V by 4 bases and J by 2 bases, and 10 bases separated the two germline ends. The CDR3 sequence: CASSEGRAGNTIYF. CDR3 bases: TGCGCCAGCAGCGAAGGGAGGGCTGGAAACACCATATATTTT.

This sequence joins TRBV5-1 and TRBJ2-5; tentatively, D is TRBD2 (6 bases). CDR3 length equals 15 residues. Germline CDR1 and CDR2: SGHRS and YFSETQ. V lost 4 bases, J lost 4 bases, and 17 bases lay in between. The CDR3 DNA sequence: TGCGCCAGCAGCCACGGGACTCCCTCCCCAGAGACCCAGTACTTC. The encoded protein is CASSHGTPSPETQYF.

This clonotype appeared many times. The chain joins TRBV5-5 to TRBJ1-6; a weak D match, TRBD1 (5 bases). V was clipped by 3 bases and J by 8 bases, with 12 bases between them. CDR1 and CDR2 (germline): SGHKS, YYEKEE (reference sequence). This CDR3 has 14 residues. DNA of the CDR3: TGTGCCAGCAGCTCAGGGACCGTACATTCACCCCTCCACTTT. Translating gives CASSSGTVHSPLHF.

The V call is TRBV10-3, the J call TRBJ2-5; 12 bases line up with TRBD2. The CDR3 loop spans 15 amino acids. The J segment lost 5 bases and the V segment lost 2 bases, leaving 3 bases of the junction unmatched. CDR1 is ENHRY and CDR2 is SYGVKD in the germline V gene. CDR3 loop: CAISEETSGGETQYF. CDR3 DNA sequence: TGTGCCATCAGTGAGGAGACTAGCGGGGGCGAGACCCAGTACTTC.

About this clonotype itself: One end of the junction is discordant with germline, which a read error may explain. The chain combines TRBV5-1 with TRBJ2-2; 9 nucleotides agree with TRBD2. This CDR3 comprises 17 residues. Germline CDR1 SGHRS, CDR2 YFSETQ. CDR3 bases: TGCGCCAGCAGCTTTGGAGCGGGGGGCCCGGACACTGGGGATCTGTTTTTT. Amino acids: CASSFGAGGPDTGDLFF.

In this sample, this clonotype turned up many times. J is TRBJ2-7 and V is TRBV4-3; possible D gene TRBD2, 5 bases. The ends were cut back, 0 bases at V and 6 bases at J, with 24 bases in the middle. Germline loops: CDR1 LGHNA, CDR2 YSLEER. This CDR3 is built from 18 residues. The CDR3 region is CASSQDVVASYPTGEQYF. The CDR3, as DNA: TGCGCCAGCAGCCAAGATGTTGTAGCGAGCTACCCAACGGGCGAGCAGTACTTC.

This clonotype was counted ten times or more. The chain uses TRBV20-1 and TRBJ2-5, with a possible D match to TRBD1 (6 bases). V dropped 6 bases and J dropped 0 bases, with 23 bases sitting between them. The CDR3 is 17 amino acids. The germline CDR1 and CDR2 sequences are DFQATT and SNEGSKA (reference sequence). This CDR3 reads CSATITPRGGYQETQYF. The CDR3 nucleotides read TGCAGTGCCACAATAACCCCTCGAGGGGGTTACCAAGAGACCCAGTACTTC.

This clonotype was counted ten times or more. The rearrangement links TRBV10-2 to TRBJ2-3, with a possible D match to TRBD2 (5 bases). The CDR3 consists of 13 residues. V lost 2 bases, J lost 4 bases, and 7 bases lay in between. Germline values: CDR1 WSHSY, CDR2 SAAADI. The CDR3 here is CASSEAGPDTQYF. In nucleotides, the CDR3 is TGCGCCAGCAGTGAGGCGGGTCCAGATACGCAGTATTTT.

This clonotype appeared many times. The chain recombines TRBV7-9 with TRBJ2-2; 8 bases are a match to TRBD1. Germline trimming cut 5 bases from V and 6 bases from J; bases unmatched to any gene: 14. The CDR3 has 17 residues. Germline V gene sequence: CDR1 SEHNR, CDR2 FQNEAQ (reference sequence). This CDR3 reads CASSDVDREFIAGELFF. CDR3 bases: TGTGCCAGCAGCGATGTGGACAGGGAGTTTATAGCCGGGGAGCTGTTTTTT.

This clonotype was detected a few times. This sequence joins TRBV18 and TRBJ1-4; D is unclear. Looked up from germline, CDR1 is KGHSH and CDR2 is LQKENI. The V end was cut by 5 bases, the J end by 0 bases, with 10 bases between. CDR3 length equals 15 residues. CDR3 bases: TGTGCCAGCTCAACGGACCGAGCAACTAATGAAAAACTGTTTTTT. Translated, it gives CASSTDRATNEKLFF.

Many counts were recorded for this clonotype. One junction end does not reproduce the germline sequence, and a read error may be involved. The chain employs TRBV20-1 and TRBJ1-2; 7 bases are shared with TRBD1. This CDR3 is 15 amino acids long. The germline gives CDR1 DFQATT, CDR2 SNEGSKA (reference sequence). The CDR3 DNA follows: TGCAGTGCTAGAGACGGTCGGGGACAGAACTATGGCCACACCTTC. Amino acid sequence: CSARDGRGQNYGHTF.

In its sample, this clonotype was seen many times. V and J are TRBV5-1 and TRBJ2-2; D gene ambiguous. The germline V gene has CDR1 SGHRS and CDR2 YFSETQ. The CDR3 extends over 14 amino acids. Trimming stripped 0 bases from V and 6 bases from J, with 9 bases between. The DNA for the CDR3 is TGCGCCAGCAGCTTGGACCCCGGCGCCGGGGAGCTGTTTTTT. Protein product: CASSLDPGAGELFF.

This clonotype was seen ten or more times. The J gene is TRBJ1-2, the V gene TRBV12-3 or TRBV12-4, with a tentative D call TRBD1 (5 bases). V lost 5 bases and J lost 3, with 13 bases in between. The CDR3 has 14 amino acids. The CDR3 bases are TGTGCCAGCAGTCTAAAAGGGGACGACTATGGCTACACCTTC. Encoded protein: CASSLKGDDYGYTF.

This clonotype was recorded many times. J is TRBJ2-2 and V is TRBV5-1; D gene ambiguous. The ends were cut back, 4 bases at V and 4 bases at J, with 17 bases in the middle. The CDR3 sequence is 16 residues long. Per the germline V gene, CDR1 is SGHRS and CDR2 is YFSETQ. The chain's CDR3 is CASSPIEGRRTGELFF. CDR3 nucleotide sequence: TGCGCCAGCAGCCCTATTGAAGGGCGTCGCACCGGGGAGCTGTTTTTT.

This clonotype has a count of ten or more. The chain recombines TRBV7-8 with TRBJ2-1, with TRBD2 as a possible D gene (7 bases). CDR1 and CDR2 (germline): SGHVS, FQNEAQ. The CDR3 covers 17 residues. Trimming cost V 2 bases and J 4 bases, with 18 bases left between them. Here the CDR3 DNA reads TGTGCCAGCAGCTTACGGGTTACGGGGGGCTCGTACAATGAGCAGTTCTTC. Its translation: CASSLRVTGGSYNEQFF.

This clonotype was seen ten or more times. The gene calls are TRBV7-8 and TRBJ1-2; possibly TRBD1 for D (5 bases). Between the trimmed V and J ends, which lost 4 bases and 0 bases, there was a span of 12 bases. The CDR3 contains 15 residues. Germline loops: CDR1 SGHVS, CDR2 FQNEAQ. For the CDR3, the DNA is TGTGCCAGCAGCTACTTAGGGGACTCTAACTATGGCTACACCTTC. This encodes CASSYLGDSNYGYTF.

There are many counts of this clonotype. This chain connects TRBV5-1 to TRBJ2-2, with D possibly being TRBD1 (5 bases). The germline V gene encodes CDR1 SGHRS and CDR2 YFSETQ. Trimming left V 6 bases short and J 1 base short, with 13 bases between. This CDR3 is built from 15 residues. CDR3 in DNA: TGCGCCAGCATAAATAGCCAGGGGAACACCGGGGAGCTGTTTTTT. This codes for CASINSQGNTGELFF. The entire variable domain, with the rest obtained from reference TRBV5-1 and TRBJ2-2, is as follows: KAGVTQTPRYLIKTRGQQVTLSCSPISGHRSVSWYQQTPGQGLQFLFEYFSETQRNKGNFPGRFSGRQFSNSRSEMNVSTLELGDSALYLCASINSQGNTGELFFGEGSRLTVL.

This clonotype was picked up a small number of times. This chain connects TRBV30 to TRBJ2-5; 9 bases are a match to TRBD1. J lost 2 bases, V lost 1 base, and 5 bases had no gene match. This CDR3 contains 15 residues. The germline CDR1 and CDR2 sequences are GTSNPN and SVGIG (reference sequence). The CDR3 region has the DNA TGTGCCTGGAGTGGTGGACAGGGGCGACAAGAGACCCAGTACTTC. Its protein is CAWSGGQGRQETQYF.

This clonotype was counted ten times or more. The chain carries TRBV28 and TRBJ2-1, with 7 bases that match TRBD2. V dropped 1 base and J dropped 3; count of bases not matched to a gene: 3. CDR1 and CDR2 from the germline V gene are MDHEN and SYDVKM. The CDR3 length is 15 residues. The CDR3: CASSLYRGDYNEQFF. The CDR3 region has the DNA TGTGCCAGCAGTTTATACCGGGGGGACTACAATGAGCAGTTCTTC.

This clonotype was observed at least ten times. The CDR3 sequence is CASSPGQSQETQYF. CDR3 nucleotides: TGTGCCAGCAGCCCGGGACAAAGCCAAGAGACCCAGTACTTC. This chain links TRBV7-2 with TRBJ2-5; D is possibly TRBD1 (6 bases). There are 14 residues in the CDR3. With 5 bases removed from V and 1 base from J, the gap between germline ends came to 11 bases. Per germline, CDR1 SGHTA and CDR2 FQGNSA.

This clonotype was detected ten times or more. The CDR3 loop is CSARASDTRTDTQYF. The CDR3 DNA sequence: TGCAGTGCTAGGGCTAGCGACACCCGCACAGATACGCAGTATTTT. The chain couples TRBV20-1 to TRBJ2-3; tentatively, D is TRBD2 (6 bases). CDR1 and CDR2 from the germline V gene are DFQATT and SNEGSKA (reference sequence). Between the trimmed V and J ends, which lost 3 bases and 1 base, there was a span of 14 bases. The CDR3 covers 15 residues.

Ten or more counts support this clonotype. This sequence joins TRBV6-2 or TRBV6-3 and TRBJ1-1; D perhaps matches TRBD1 (5 bases). CDR1 and CDR2 (germline): MNHEY, SVGEGT. The ends were cut back, 0 bases at V and 0 bases at J, with 17 bases in the middle. The CDR3 has 18 residues. The CDR3 coding sequence is TGTGCCAGCAGTTACTCGAAATCGTCAGGGTTCATGAACACTGAAGCTTTCTTT. Its protein product is CASSYSKSSGFMNTEAFF.

This clonotype appeared many times. The V call is TRBV28, the J call TRBJ2-3; TRBD2 agrees at 8 bases. The V and J ends lost 10 bases and 3 bases, in that order; junction bases with no gene match: 6. Looked up from germline, CDR1 is MDHEN and CDR2 is SYDVKM. The CDR3 has 13 residues. CDR3: CATLIAGTDTQYF. The CDR3 DNA reads as TGTGCCACTCTAATAGCGGGGACAGATACGCAGTATTTT.

In its sample, this clonotype was seen many times. The rearrangement links TRBV6-5 to TRBJ1-1; D is undetermined. The germline V gene encodes CDR1 MNHEY and CDR2 SVGAGI. CDR3 length equals 14 residues. V dropped 0 bases and J dropped 1 base, with 6 bases sitting between them. CDR3 residues: CASSYSRRNTEAFF. The CDR3 DNA follows: TGTGCCAGCAGTTACTCAAGGAGGAACACTGAAGCTTTCTTT.

The sample holds many counts of this clonotype. The V gene is TRBV10-3, the J gene TRBJ1-2, with TRBD1 matching 8 bases. This CDR3 comprises 13 residues. Germline CDR1 is ENHRY and CDR2 is SYGVKD. With 4 bases clipped from V and 5 bases from J, the junction kept 3 bases outside the gene matches. The CDR3 sequence: CAISAGTGYGYTF. The CDR3 DNA reads TGTGCCATCAGTGCCGGGACAGGATATGGCTACACCTTC.

The sample holds many counts of this clonotype. The rearrangement joins TRBV5-1 to TRBJ1-2, with D maybe TRBD1 (5 bases). V was pared by 4 bases and J by 6 bases, with 13 bases between. CDR3 size: 13 residues. Germline V CDR1 and CDR2: SGHRS, YFSETQ. The CDR3 bases are TGCGCCAGCAGCCCGCAGGGTTGGGATGGCTACACCTTC. Protein: CASSPQGWDGYTF.

Many counts were recorded for this clonotype. The rearrangement uses TRBV20-1 and TRBJ1-4; TRBD1 is a possible D gene (6 bases). V was trimmed by 6 bases and J by 5 bases, leaving 10 bases between them. This CDR3 comprises 12 residues. The germline V gene has CDR1 DFQATT and CDR2 SNEGSKA (reference sequence). This chain's CDR3 is CSAGGANEKLFF. CDR3 DNA: TGCAGTGCCGGGGGGGCAAATGAAAAACTGTTTTTT.